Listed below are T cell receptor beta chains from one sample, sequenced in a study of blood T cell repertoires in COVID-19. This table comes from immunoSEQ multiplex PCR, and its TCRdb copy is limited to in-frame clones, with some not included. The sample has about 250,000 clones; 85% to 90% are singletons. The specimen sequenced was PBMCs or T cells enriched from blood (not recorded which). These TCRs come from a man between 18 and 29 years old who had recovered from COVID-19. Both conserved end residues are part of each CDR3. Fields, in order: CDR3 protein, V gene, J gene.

CDR3 protein: CASSLGSGLDNEQFF; V gene: TRBV7-2; J gene: TRBJ2-1
CDR3 protein: CASSLHGLAGGDQETQYF; V gene: TRBV11-3; J gene: TRBJ2-5
CDR3 protein: CASSIASRAEKLFF; V gene: TRBV3-1/TRBV3-2; J gene: TRBJ1-4
CDR3 protein: CASSLPTGSSSEAFF; V gene: TRBV18; J gene: TRBJ1-1
CDR3 protein: CASSQLGLGYNEKLFF; V gene: TRBV3-1/TRBV3-2; J gene: TRBJ1-4
CDR3 protein: CASSLVSTGYNEQFF; V gene: TRBV5-4; J gene: TRBJ2-1
CDR3 protein: CASSLQGAVGNEQFF; V gene: TRBV7-3; J gene: TRBJ2-1
CDR3 protein: CASTPRDRGREWGETQYF; V gene: TRBV28; J gene: TRBJ2-5
CDR3 protein: CASSFRQGGGNTIYF; V gene: TRBV28; J gene: TRBJ1-3
CDR3 protein: CASSSHRAADTQYF; V gene: TRBV11-3; J gene: TRBJ2-3
CDR3 protein: CASSLARDRDNEQFF; V gene: TRBV7-8; J gene: TRBJ2-1
CDR3 protein: CASSAGSRGYTF; V gene: TRBV12-3/TRBV12-4; J gene: TRBJ1-2
CDR3 protein: CASSSPRTSTYEQYF; V gene: TRBV11-2; J gene: TRBJ2-7
CDR3 protein: CASGTGFYTEAFF; V gene: TRBV19; J gene: TRBJ1-1
CDR3 protein: CASSQGGLTEAFF; V gene: TRBV3-1/TRBV3-2; J gene: TRBJ1-1
CDR3 protein: CSGGTEYNEQFF; V gene: TRBV29-1; J gene: TRBJ2-1
CDR3 protein: CASSEGDYPLNEQFF; V gene: TRBV7-9; J gene: TRBJ2-1
CDR3 protein: CASRSRQGLSYGYTF; V gene: TRBV27; J gene: TRBJ1-2
CDR3 protein: CASLQYGADEQYF; V gene: TRBV6-5; J gene: TRBJ2-7
CDR3 protein: CASTVGGTATNEKLFF; V gene: TRBV5-6; J gene: TRBJ1-4
CDR3 protein: CASSLKYLSQSVYEQYF; V gene: TRBV11-2; J gene: TRBJ2-7
CDR3 protein: CASSLYGYGTGGGEQFF; V gene: TRBV27; J gene: TRBJ2-1
CDR3 protein: CASSVGSGFYNEQFF; V gene: TRBV9; J gene: TRBJ2-1
CDR3 protein: CASRMTGQGGYTF; V gene: TRBV27; J gene: TRBJ1-2
CDR3 protein: CASSLGPPGQGAGAFF; V gene: TRBV5-1; J gene: TRBJ1-1
CDR3 protein: CASSELAGVGPGELFF; V gene: TRBV6-4; J gene: TRBJ2-2
CDR3 protein: CASTGLTHNEQFF; V gene: TRBV28; J gene: TRBJ2-1
CDR3 protein: CASSSVQGNQPQHF; V gene: TRBV6-5; J gene: TRBJ1-5
CDR3 protein: CASSLGLGIYNEQFF; V gene: TRBV19; J gene: TRBJ2-1
CDR3 protein: CASSTGLAGGPTDTQYF; V gene: TRBV5-1; J gene: TRBJ2-3
CDR3 protein: CASSDGESTDTQYF; V gene: TRBV28; J gene: TRBJ2-3
CDR3 protein: CASSFDIQGAGTEAFF; V gene: TRBV28; J gene: TRBJ1-1
CDR3 protein: CASSLAFSGIGNTIYF; V gene: TRBV11-2; J gene: TRBJ1-3
CDR3 protein: CASSDPGQGDYEQYF; V gene: TRBV6-2/TRBV6-3; J gene: TRBJ2-7
CDR3 protein: CASSSRTGPTEAFF; V gene: TRBV7-9; J gene: TRBJ1-1
CDR3 protein: CASSLLQGEIYEQYF; V gene: TRBV5-1; J gene: TRBJ2-7
CDR3 protein: CASSIDGQLYSPLHF; V gene: TRBV19; J gene: TRBJ1-6
CDR3 protein: CASSLGDRAQPQHF; V gene: TRBV11-2; J gene: TRBJ1-5
CDR3 protein: CASGGQTQYF; V gene: TRBV2; J gene: TRBJ2-3